This TCR beta chain was documented in a study of tissue T cells after allogeneic stem cell transplantation. Study at large: Pre-transplant PBMCs were recipient-derived, available from 5 or 6 GVHD patients.

Germline V gene lookup returns CDR1 MNHEY and CDR2 SVGEGT. The CDR3 covers 16 residues. V was clipped by 2 bases and J by 10 bases; unmatched bases: 13. Method: immunoSEQ multiplex PCR; TCRdb's copy keeps in-frame clones and lacks some. Among 25,000 to 35,000 clones, about 85% were seen once, and the ten largest hold over 3%. This specimen consisted of blood, obtained before transplantation. This chain joins TRBV6-2 or TRBV6-3 and TRBJ2-1, with TRBD2 identical over 8 bases. The sequence was obtained from a woman between 18 and 50 years old who later had graft-versus-host disease after an allogeneic stem cell transplant. The CDR3 reads CASSYLLAGRLGEQFF. The CDR3 DNA follows: TGTGCCAGCAGTTACCTGTTAGCGGGGCGGCTCGGGGAGCAGTTCTTC.